In this sample, the clone carrying this T cell receptor (beta chain) turned up once. Original processing notes: The assay estimated nucleated cells by amplifying reference gene primers. Using immunoSEQ multiplex PCR, the repertoire was profiled, and TCRdb retains in-frame clones only, with some absent. From that table come the V and J calls and clone size; the DNA was used to work out D and trimming. Seen here are a few hundred thousand clones, roughly nine tenths observed once, and the top ten hold 3% to 3.5%. This entry comes from a study of blood T cell repertoires in COVID-19. Study summary: The study drew acute and convalescent COVID-19 samples from the United States, Italy and Spain. PBMCs, B-cell-depleted T cells, or T cells provided the cDNA or gDNA that made up the material.

The germline CDR1 and CDR2 sequences are LNHNV and YYDKDF (reference sequence). The length of the CDR3 is 12 residues. V was shortened by 5 bases and J by 4 bases, with 6 bases between the two germline ends. The sample was peripheral blood. The source of this sequence is a man younger than 35 with active or convalescent COVID-19. The chain employs TRBV15 and TRBJ1-5; tentative D call: TRBD1 (5 bases). The CDR3 loop is CATSGANQPQHF. The CDR3 coding sequence is TGTGCCACCAGCGGGGCAAATCAGCCCCAGCATTTT.